The text below deals with one T cell receptor (beta chain). Its matching antigen is unknown. The data belong to a study of T cell responses to AZD1222 COVID-19 vaccine. Regarding the study as a whole: Targeting of unmutated variant regions was reportedly seen in nearly half of spike-specific TCRs.

Profiled with immunoSEQ multiplex PCR; TCRdb holds only in-frame clones, not every one. The sample carries about 48,000 clones, roughly 85% recorded once. This CDR3 is built from 11 residues. The ends were cut back, 8 bases at V and 6 bases at J, with 11 bases in the middle. The germline V gene has CDR1 MDHEN and CDR2 SYDVKM. This clonotype was sampled from an adult who received the AZD1222 COVID-19 vaccine. This chain uses TRBV28 with TRBJ2-7, with D uncertain. The material sequenced was peripheral blood, taken 28 days after the second AZD1222 dose. CDR3 bases: TGTGCCAGCCACACCTACGGCGAGCAGTACTTC. This encodes CASHTYGEQYF.